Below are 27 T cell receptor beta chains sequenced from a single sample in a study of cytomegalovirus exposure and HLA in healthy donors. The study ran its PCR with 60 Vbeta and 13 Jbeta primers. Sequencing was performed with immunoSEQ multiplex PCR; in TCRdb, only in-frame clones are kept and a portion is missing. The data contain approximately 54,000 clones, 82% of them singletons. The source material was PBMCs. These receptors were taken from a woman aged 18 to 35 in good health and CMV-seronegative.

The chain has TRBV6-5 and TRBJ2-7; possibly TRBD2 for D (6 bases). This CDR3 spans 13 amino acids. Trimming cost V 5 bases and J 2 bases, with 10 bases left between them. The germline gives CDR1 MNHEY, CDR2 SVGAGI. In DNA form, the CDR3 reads TGTGCCAGCAGTGTGGGACTTACCTACGAGCAGTACTTC. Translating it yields CASSVGLTYEQYF.

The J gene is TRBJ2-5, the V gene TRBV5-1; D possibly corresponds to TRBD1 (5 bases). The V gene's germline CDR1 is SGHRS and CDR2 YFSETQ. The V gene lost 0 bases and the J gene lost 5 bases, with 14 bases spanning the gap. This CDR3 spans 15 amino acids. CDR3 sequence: CASSLVGQGMETQYF. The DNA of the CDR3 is TGCGCCAGCAGCTTGGTGGGCCAGGGTATGGAGACCCAGTACTTC.

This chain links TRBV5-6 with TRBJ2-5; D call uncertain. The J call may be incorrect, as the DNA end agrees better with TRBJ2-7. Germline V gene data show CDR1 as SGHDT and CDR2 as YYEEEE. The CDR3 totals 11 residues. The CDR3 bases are TGTGCCAGCAGCTTGGTGGGCGAGCAGTACTTC. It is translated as CASSLVGEQYF.

CDR3 sequence reads: CADGAGSSPLHF. CDR3 in DNA: TGTGCCGACGGGGCCGGGAGTTCACCCCTCCACTTT. This rearrangement joins TRBV28 to TRBJ1-6, with TRBD1 as a possible D gene (5 bases). The CDR3 spans 12 residues. Germline CDR1 is MDHEN and CDR2 is SYDVKM. Trimming took off 11 bases at V and 9 bases at J, with 14 bases between the two ends.

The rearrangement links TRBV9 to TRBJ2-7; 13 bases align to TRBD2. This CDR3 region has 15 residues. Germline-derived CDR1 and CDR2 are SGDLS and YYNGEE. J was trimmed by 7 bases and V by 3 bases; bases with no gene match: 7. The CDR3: CASSGGLAGVEEQYF. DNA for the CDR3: TGTGCCAGCAGCGGCGGACTAGCGGGAGTTGAGGAGCAGTACTTC.

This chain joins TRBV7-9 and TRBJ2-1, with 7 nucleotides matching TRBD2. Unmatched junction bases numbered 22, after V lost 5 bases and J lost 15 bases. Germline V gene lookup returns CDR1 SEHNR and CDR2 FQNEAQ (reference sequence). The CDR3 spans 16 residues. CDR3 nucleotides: TGTGCCAGCAGCACCCCTTCGCGGGAGCTCCCAGAGGTTGGGTTCTTC. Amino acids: CASSTPSRELPEVGFF.

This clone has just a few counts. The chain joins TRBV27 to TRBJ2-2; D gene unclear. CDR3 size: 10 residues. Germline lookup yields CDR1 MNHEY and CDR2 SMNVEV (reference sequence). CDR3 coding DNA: TGTGCAGCATACACCGGGGAGCTGTTTTTT. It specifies CAAYTGELFF.

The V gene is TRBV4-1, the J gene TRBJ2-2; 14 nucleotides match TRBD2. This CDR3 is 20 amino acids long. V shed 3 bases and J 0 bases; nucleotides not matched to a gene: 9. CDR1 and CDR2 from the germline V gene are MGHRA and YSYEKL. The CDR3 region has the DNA TGCGCCAGCAGCCAGGGTCTGACTAGCGGGAGGGCCGCGAACACCGGGGAGCTGTTTTTT. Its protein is CASSQGLTSGRAANTGELFF.

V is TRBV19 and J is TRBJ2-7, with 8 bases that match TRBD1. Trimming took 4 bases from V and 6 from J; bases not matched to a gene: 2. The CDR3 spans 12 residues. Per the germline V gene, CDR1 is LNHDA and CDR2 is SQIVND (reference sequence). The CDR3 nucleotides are TGTGCCAGTAGTACTACAGGGGGCGAGCAGTACTTC. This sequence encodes CASSTTGGEQYF.

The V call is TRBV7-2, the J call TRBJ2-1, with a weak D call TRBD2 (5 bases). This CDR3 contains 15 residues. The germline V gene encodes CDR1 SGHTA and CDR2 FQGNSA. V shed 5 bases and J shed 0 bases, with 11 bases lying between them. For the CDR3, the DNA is TGTGCCAGCAGCGCGGACTTTAGCTCCTACAATGAGCAGTTCTTC. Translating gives CASSADFSSYNEQFF.

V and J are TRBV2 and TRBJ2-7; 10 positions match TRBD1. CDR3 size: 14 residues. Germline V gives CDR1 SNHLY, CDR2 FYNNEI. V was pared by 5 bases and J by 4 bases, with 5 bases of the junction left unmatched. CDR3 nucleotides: TGTGCCAGCAGTCTGGGACAGGGGTTATACGAGCAGTACTTC. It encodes CASSLGQGLYEQYF.

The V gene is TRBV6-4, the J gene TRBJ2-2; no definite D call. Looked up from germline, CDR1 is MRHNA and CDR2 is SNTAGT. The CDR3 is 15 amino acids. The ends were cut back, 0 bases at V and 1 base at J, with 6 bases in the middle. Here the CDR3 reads CASSDSAGNTGELFF. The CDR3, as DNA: TGTGCCAGCAGTGACTCGGCAGGGAACACCGGGGAGCTGTTTTTT.

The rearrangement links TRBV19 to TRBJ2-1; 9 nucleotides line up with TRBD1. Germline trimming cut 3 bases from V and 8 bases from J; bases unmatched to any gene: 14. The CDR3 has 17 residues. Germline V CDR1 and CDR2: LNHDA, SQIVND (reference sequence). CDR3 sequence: CASSIPVPGQGFDEQFF. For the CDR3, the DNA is TGTGCCAGTAGTATTCCTGTACCGGGACAGGGCTTTGATGAGCAGTTCTTC. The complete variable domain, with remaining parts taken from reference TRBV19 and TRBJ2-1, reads DGGITQSPKYLFRKEGQNVTLSCEQNLNHDAMYWYRQDPGQGLRLIYYSQIVNDFQKGDIAEGYSVSREKKESFPLTVTSAQKNPTAFYLCASSIPVPGQGFDEQFFGPGTRLTVL.

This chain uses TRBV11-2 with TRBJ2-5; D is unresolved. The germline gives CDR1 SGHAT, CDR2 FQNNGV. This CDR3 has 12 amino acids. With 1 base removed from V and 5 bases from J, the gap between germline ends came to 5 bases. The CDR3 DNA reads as TGTGCCAGCAGCTTAGTGTCGGAGACCCAGTACTTC. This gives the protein CASSLVSETQYF.

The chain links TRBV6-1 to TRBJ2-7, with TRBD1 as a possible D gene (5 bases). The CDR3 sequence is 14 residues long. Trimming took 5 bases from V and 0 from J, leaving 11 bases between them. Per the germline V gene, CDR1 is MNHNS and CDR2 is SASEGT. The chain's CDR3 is CASSYGDSSYEQYF. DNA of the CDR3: TGTGCCAGCAGTTATGGCGACAGCTCCTACGAGCAGTACTTC.

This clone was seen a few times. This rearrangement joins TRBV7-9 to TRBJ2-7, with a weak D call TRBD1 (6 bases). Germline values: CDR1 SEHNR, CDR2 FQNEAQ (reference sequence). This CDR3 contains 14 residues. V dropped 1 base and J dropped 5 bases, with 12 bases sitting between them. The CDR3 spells CASSLVQGINEQYF. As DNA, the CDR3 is TGTGCCAGCAGCTTAGTCCAGGGGATCAACGAGCAGTACTTC.

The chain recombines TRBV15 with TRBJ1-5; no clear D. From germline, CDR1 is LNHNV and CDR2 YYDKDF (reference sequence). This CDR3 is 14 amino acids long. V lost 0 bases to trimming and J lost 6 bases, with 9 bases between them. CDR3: CATSRDRVSQPQHF. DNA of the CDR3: TGTGCCACCAGCAGAGATCGGGTGTCTCAGCCCCAGCATTTT.

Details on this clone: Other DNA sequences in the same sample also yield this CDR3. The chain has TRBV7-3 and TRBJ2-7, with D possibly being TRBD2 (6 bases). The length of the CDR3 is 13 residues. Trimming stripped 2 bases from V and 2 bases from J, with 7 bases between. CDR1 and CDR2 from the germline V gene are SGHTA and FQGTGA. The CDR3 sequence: CASSLGGTYEQYF. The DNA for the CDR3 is TGTGCCAGCAGCTTAGGAGGGACCTACGAGCAGTACTTC. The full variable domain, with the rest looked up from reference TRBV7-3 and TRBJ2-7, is GAGVSQTPSNKVTEKGKYVELRCDPISGHTALYWYRQSLGQGPEFLIYFQGTGAADDSGLPNDRFFAVRPEGSVSTLKIQRTERGDSAVYLCASSLGGTYEQYFGPGTRLTVT.

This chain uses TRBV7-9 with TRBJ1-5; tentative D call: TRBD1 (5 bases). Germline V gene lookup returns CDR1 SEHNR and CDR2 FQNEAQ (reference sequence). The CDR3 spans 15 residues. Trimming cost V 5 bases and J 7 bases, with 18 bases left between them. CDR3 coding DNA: TGTGCCAGCAGCCCCCGTGGGGGGATTGAGCAGCCCCAGCATTTT. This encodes CASSPRGGIEQPQHF.

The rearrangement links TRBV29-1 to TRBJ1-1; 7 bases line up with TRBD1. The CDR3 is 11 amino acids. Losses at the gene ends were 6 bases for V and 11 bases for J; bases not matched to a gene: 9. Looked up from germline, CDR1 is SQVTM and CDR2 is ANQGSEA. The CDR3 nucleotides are TGCAGCGTCCCGAAGGAGGGGGCGGCTTTCTTT. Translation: CSVPKEGAAFF.

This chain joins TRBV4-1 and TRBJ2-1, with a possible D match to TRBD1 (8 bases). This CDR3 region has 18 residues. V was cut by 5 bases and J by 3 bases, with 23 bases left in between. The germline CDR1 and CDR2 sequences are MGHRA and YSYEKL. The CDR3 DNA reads TGCGCCAGCAGCTTAGTAGCGGGCGGACAGGGAGACTACAATGAGCAGTTCTTC. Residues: CASSLVAGGQGDYNEQFF.

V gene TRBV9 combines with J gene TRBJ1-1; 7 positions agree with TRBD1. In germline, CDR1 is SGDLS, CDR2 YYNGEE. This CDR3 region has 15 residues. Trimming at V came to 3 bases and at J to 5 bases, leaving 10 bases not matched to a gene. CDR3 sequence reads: CASSARGTVGTEAFF. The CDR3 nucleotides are TGTGCCAGCAGCGCGCGAGGGACAGTGGGGACTGAAGCTTTCTTT. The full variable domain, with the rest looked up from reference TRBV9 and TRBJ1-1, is DSGVTQTPKHLITATGQRVTLRCSPRSGDLSVYWYQQSLDQGLQFLIQYYNGEERAKGNILERFSAQQFPDLHSELNLSSLELGDSALYFCASSARGTVGTEAFFGQGTRLTVV.

The CDR3 reads CASSSNNYGYTF. The CDR3 nucleotides read TGTGCCAGCAGCTCTAATAACTATGGCTACACCTTC. This rearrangement joins TRBV11-2 to TRBJ1-2; D unresolved. The V and J ends lost 4 bases and 1 base respectively, with 4 bases between them. This CDR3 has 12 residues. Per the germline V gene, CDR1 is SGHAT and CDR2 is FQNNGV.

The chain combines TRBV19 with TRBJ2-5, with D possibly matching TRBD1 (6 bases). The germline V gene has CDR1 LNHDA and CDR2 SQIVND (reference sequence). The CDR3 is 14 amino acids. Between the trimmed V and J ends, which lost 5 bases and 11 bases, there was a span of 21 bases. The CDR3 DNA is TGTGCCAGTAGTGCCACCTCAGGGGAGCAGGAGCAGTACTTC. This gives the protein CASSATSGEQEQYF. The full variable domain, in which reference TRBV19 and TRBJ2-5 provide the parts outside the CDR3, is DGGITQSPKYLFRKEGQNVTLSCEQNLNHDAMYWYRQDPGQGLRLIYYSQIVNDFQKGDIAEGYSVSREKKESFPLTVTSAQKNPTAFYLCASSATSGEQEQYFGPGTRLLVL.

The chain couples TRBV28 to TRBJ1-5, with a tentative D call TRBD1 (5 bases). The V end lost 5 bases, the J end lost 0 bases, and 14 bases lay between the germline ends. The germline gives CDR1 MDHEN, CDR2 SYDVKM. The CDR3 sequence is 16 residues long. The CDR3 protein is CASSTHGAHSNQPQHF. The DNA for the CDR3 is TGTGCCAGCAGTACCCATGGGGCCCATAGCAATCAGCCCCAGCATTTT.

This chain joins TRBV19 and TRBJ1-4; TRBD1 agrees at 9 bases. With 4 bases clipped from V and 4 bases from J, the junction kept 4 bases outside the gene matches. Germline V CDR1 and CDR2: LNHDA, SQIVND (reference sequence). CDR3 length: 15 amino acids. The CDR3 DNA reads TGTGCCAGTAGTACTCGGGACAGGGATAATGAAAAACTGTTTTTT. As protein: CASSTRDRDNEKLFF.

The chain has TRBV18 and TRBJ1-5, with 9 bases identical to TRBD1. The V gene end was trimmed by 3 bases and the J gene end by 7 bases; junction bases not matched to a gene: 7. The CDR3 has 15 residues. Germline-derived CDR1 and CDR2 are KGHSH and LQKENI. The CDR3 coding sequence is TGTGCCAGCTCACCCAATACAGGGGGCGAACAGCCCCAGCATTTT. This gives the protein CASSPNTGGEQPQHF. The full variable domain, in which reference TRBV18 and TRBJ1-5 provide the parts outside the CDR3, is NAGVMQNPRHLVRRRGQEARLRCSPMKGHSHVYWYRQLPEEGLKFMVYLQKENIIDESGMPKERFSAEFPKEGPSILRIQQVVRGDSAAYFCASSPNTGGEQPQHFGDGTRLSIL.